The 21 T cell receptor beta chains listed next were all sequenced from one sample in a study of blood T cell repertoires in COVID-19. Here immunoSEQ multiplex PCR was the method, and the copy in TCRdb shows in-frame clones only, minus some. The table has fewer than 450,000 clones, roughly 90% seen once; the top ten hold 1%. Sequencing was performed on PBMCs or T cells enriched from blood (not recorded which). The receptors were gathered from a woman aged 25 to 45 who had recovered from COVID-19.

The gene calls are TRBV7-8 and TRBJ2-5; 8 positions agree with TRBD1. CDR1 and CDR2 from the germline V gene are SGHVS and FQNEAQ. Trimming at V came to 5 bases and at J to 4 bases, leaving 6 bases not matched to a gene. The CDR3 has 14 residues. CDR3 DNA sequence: TGTGCCAGCAGCATGGACAGGGTGAGAGAGACCCAGTACTTC. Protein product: CASSMDRVRETQYF.

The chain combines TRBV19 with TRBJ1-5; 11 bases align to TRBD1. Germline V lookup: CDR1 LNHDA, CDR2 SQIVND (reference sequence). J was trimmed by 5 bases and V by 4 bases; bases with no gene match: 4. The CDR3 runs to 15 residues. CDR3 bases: TGTGCCAGTAGTACTCGGACAGGGGGCCATCAGCCCCAGCATTTT. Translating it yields CASSTRTGGHQPQHF.

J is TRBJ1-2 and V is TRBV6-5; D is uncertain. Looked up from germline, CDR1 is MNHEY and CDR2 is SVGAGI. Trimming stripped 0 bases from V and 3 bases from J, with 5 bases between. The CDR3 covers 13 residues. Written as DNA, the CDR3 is TGTGCCAGCAGTTACTCACTGGACTATGGCTACACCTTC. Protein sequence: CASSYSLDYGYTF.

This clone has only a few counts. The CDR3: CAISDPPTGLYTEAFF. In DNA form, the CDR3 reads TGTGCCATCAGTGACCCACCTACAGGGTTGTACACTGAAGCTTTCTTT. V is TRBV10-3 and J is TRBJ1-1; a weak D match, TRBD1 (6 bases). The CDR3 length is 16 residues. V gave up 3 bases and J gave up 3 bases, with 17 bases separating them. Per germline, CDR1 ENHRY and CDR2 SYGVKD.

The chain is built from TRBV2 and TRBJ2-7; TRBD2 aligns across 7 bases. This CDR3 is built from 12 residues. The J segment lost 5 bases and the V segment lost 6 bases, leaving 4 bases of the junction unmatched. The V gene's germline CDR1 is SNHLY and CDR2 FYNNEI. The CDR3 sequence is CASRGRVHEQYF. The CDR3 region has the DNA TGTGCCAGCAGGGGGAGGGTCCACGAGCAGTACTTC.

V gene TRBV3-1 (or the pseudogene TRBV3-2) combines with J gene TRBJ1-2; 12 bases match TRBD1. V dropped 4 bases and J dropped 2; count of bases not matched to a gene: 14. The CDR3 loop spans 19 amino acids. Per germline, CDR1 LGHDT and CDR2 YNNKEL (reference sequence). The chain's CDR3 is CASSLRGTLGQGANYGYTF. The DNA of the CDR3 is TGTGCCAGCAGCCTTCGGGGGACCTTGGGACAGGGGGCCAACTATGGCTACACCTTC.

As DNA, the CDR3 is TGTGCCACCGACGAGCGGATCGGGAACACTGAAGCTTTCTTT. Translation: CATDERIGNTEAFF. J is TRBJ1-1 and V is TRBV7-9; D unresolved. The CDR3 spans 14 residues. Looked up from germline, CDR1 is SEHNR and CDR2 is FQNEAQ (reference sequence). Trimming shortened V by 10 bases and J by 1 base, and 16 bases separated the two germline ends. Drawing the rest from reference TRBV7-9 and TRBJ1-1, the complete variable domain is DTGVSQNPRHKITKRGQNVTFRCDPISEHNRLYWYRQTLGQGPEFLTYFQNEAQLEKSRLLSDRFSAERPKGSFSTLEIQRTEQGDSAMYLCATDERIGNTEAFFGQGTRLTVV.

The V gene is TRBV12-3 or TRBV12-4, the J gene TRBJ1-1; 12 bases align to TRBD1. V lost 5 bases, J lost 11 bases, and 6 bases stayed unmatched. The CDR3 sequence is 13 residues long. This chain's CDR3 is CASSGTGGMGAFF. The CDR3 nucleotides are TGTGCCAGCAGTGGGACAGGGGGCATGGGTGCTTTCTTT.

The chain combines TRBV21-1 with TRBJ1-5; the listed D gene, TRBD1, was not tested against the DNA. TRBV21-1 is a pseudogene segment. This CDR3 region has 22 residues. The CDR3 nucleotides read TGTGCCAGCAGCAAAAAACCTAATCGACAGGGGGCCGGAGGGAGTGGCAATCAGCCCCAGCATTTT. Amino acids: CASSKKPNRQGAGGSGNQPQHF.

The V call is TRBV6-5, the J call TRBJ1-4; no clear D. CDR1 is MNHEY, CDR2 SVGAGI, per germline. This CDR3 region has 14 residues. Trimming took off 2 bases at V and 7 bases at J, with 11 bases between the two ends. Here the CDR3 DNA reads TGTGCCAGCAGTTACGATGTGGGAGGTGAAAAACTGTTTTTT. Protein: CASSYDVGGEKLFF.

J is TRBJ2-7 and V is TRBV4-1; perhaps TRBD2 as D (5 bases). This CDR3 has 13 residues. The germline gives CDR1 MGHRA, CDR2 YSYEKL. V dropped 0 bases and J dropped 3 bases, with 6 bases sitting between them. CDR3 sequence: CASSQDRGYEQYF. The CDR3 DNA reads TGCGCCAGCAGCCAAGACCGGGGCTACGAGCAGTACTTC.

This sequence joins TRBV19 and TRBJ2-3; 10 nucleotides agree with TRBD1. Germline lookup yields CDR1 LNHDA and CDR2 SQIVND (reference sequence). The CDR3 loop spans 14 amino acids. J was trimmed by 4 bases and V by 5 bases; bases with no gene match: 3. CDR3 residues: CASSLGTGADTQYF. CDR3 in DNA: TGTGCCAGTAGTCTAGGGACAGGGGCAGATACGCAGTATTTT.

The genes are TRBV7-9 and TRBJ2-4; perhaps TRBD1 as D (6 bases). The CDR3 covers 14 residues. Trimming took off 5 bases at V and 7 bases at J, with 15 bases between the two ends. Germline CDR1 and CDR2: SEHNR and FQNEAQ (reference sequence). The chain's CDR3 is CASSPTGIANIQYF. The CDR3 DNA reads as TGTGCCAGCAGCCCTACAGGGATCGCTAACATTCAGTACTTC.

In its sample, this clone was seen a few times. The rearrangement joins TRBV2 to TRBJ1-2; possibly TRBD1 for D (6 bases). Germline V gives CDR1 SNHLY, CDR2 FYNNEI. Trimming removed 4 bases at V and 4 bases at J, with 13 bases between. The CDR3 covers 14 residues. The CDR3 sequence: CASSAGTSGYGYTF. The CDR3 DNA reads TGTGCCAGCAGTGCCGGGACATCTGGCTATGGCTACACCTTC.

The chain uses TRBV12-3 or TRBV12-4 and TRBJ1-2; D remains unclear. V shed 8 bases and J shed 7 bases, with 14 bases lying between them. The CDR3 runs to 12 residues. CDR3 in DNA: TGTGCCAGCGTCCGAGACACTGCTGGCTACACCTTC. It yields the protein CASVRDTAGYTF.

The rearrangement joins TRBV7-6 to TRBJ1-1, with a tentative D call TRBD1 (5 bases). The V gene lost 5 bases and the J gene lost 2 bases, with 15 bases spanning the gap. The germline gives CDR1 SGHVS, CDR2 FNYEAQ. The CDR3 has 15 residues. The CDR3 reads CASSQRAGPNTEAFF. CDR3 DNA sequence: TGTGCCAGCAGCCAACGAGCGGGGCCCAACACTGAAGCTTTCTTT.

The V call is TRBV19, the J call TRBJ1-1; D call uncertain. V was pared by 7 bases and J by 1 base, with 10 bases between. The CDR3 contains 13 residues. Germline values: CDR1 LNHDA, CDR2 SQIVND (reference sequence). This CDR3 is CASIRNWNTEAFF. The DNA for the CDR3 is TGTGCCAGTATCCGTAATTGGAACACTGAAGCTTTCTTT.

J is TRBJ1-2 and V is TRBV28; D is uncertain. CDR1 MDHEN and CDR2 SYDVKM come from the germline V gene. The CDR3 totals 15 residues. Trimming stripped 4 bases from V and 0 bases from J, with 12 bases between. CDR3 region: CASSSSAGSNYGYTF. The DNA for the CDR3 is TGTGCCAGCAGTTCCTCGGCGGGATCTAACTATGGCTACACCTTC.

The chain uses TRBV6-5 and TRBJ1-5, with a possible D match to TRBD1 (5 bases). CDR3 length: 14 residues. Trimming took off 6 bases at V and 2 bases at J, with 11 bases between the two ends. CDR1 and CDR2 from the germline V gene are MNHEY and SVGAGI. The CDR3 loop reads CASRAGQRNQPQHF. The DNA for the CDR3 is TGTGCCAGCAGGGCGGGGCAGCGCAATCAGCCCCAGCATTTT.

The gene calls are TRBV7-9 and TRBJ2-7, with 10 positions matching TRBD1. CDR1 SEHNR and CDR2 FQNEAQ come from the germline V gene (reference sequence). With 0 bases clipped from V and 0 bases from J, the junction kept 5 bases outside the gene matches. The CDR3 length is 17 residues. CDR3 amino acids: CASSLAHRDRGSYEQYF. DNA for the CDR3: TGTGCCAGCAGCTTAGCCCACCGGGACAGGGGCTCCTACGAGCAGTACTTC.

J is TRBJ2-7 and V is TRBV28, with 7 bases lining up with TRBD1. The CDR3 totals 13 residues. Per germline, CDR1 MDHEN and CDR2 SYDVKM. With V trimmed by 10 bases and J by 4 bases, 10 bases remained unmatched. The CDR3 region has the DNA TGTGCCACCGTTCCGGGACAGAGATACGAGCAGTACTTC. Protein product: CATVPGQRYEQYF.